These 30 T cell receptor beta chains share one sample of origin, sequenced in a study of response to subunit inactivated influenza vaccine. Using its own MiXCR run on the RT-PCR reads, TCRdb lists one record per CDR3 protein. The table includes over 150,000 distinct CDR3 sequences, approximately 8.7% detected once. This sample comprised non-naive T cells sorted from PBMCs, obtained on the day of vaccination. The receptors come from a man aged 45 to 65 who received an inactivated influenza vaccine.

This clonotype has a handful of counts. The genes are TRBV20-1 and TRBJ2-3; possibly TRBD1 for D (5 bases). Germline CDR1 DFQATT, CDR2 SNEGSKA (reference sequence). This CDR3 has 14 amino acids. V dropped 6 bases and J dropped 0 bases, with 13 bases sitting between them. The CDR3 DNA reads as TGCAGTGCCAGAACAGGAACTAGCACAGATACGCAGTATTTT. Its protein product is CSARTGTSTDTQYF.

This clonotype was picked up many times. The V gene is TRBV20-1, the J gene TRBJ1-2; D might be TRBD1 (6 bases). Germline assignment: CDR1 DFQATT and CDR2 SNEGSKA (reference sequence). V was pared by 6 bases and J by 3 bases, with 11 bases between. This CDR3 contains 12 residues. The CDR3 bases are TGCAGTGCGCGGGACAACGACTATGGCTACACCTTC. This codes for CSARDNDYGYTF.

This clonotype was counted many times. This chain uses TRBV27 with TRBJ2-7, with a tentative D call TRBD2 (6 bases). Looked up from germline, CDR1 is MNHEY and CDR2 is SMNVEV (reference sequence). The CDR3 consists of 16 residues. V lost 6 bases and J lost 4, with 22 bases in between. The CDR3 coding sequence is TGTGCCAGCAGACCCCTCCGACCGGGACTGACATACGAGCAGTACTTC. Residues: CASRPLRPGLTYEQYF.

This clonotype was detected a few times. V gene TRBV20-1 combines with J gene TRBJ2-7; D unresolved. In germline, CDR1 is DFQATT, CDR2 SNEGSKA (reference sequence). The CDR3 is 11 amino acids. V dropped 5 bases and J dropped 9 bases, with 14 bases sitting between them. CDR3 sequence reads: CSAASDGWQYF. Written as DNA, the CDR3 is TGCAGTGCTGCCTCGGATGGATGGCAGTACTTC.

Many counts were recorded for this clonotype. V usage is TRBV12-3 or TRBV12-4 and J usage is TRBJ2-3; 8 bases map to TRBD1. V shed 6 bases, J shed 4 bases, and the junction held 6 bases outside the gene matches. The CDR3 runs to 14 residues. CDR3 sequence reads: CASRQGQGPDTQYF. The CDR3, as DNA: TGTGCCAGCAGGCAAGGACAGGGCCCAGATACGCAGTATTTT.

This clonotype has more than one count but fewer than ten. The chain uses TRBV3-1 and TRBJ2-7; 9 nucleotides match TRBD2. CDR3 size: 18 residues. With V trimmed by 0 bases and J by 3 bases, 12 bases remained unmatched. Germline CDR1 and CDR2: LGHDT and YNNKEL (reference sequence). CDR3 sequence reads: CASSQEYTRASGVYEQYF. DNA for the CDR3: TGTGCCAGCAGCCAAGAGTACACGAGGGCTAGCGGGGTCTACGAGCAGTACTTC.

This rearrangement joins TRBV5-1 to TRBJ2-3; a weak D match, TRBD2 (6 bases). The V end was cut by 5 bases, the J end by 3 bases, with 16 bases between. The germline V gene has CDR1 SGHRS and CDR2 YFSETQ. This CDR3 comprises 15 residues. CDR3 sequence reads: CASRGQGSGTDTQYF. CDR3 nucleotides: TGCGCCAGCAGAGGACAAGGGAGCGGGACAGATACGCAGTATTTT.

The chain joins TRBV28 to TRBJ2-7; D unresolved. The germline V gene encodes CDR1 MDHEN and CDR2 SYDVKM. This CDR3 is built from 12 residues. V lost 8 bases and J lost 0, with 8 bases in between. CDR3 nucleotides: TGTGCCAGCGGCAGGAGCTCCTACGAGCAGTACTTC. Protein product: CASGRSSYEQYF.

This clonotype was picked up many times. This chain joins TRBV4-1 and TRBJ2-2; maybe TRBD1 (5 bases). Germline V gives CDR1 MGHRA, CDR2 YSYEKL. The CDR3 covers 15 residues. V was cut by 1 base and J by 1 base, with 7 bases left in between. The CDR3 DNA sequence: TGCGCCAGCAGCCAAGTGACAGTGAACACCGGGGAGCTGTTTTTT. This codes for CASSQVTVNTGELFF.

In its sample, this clonotype was seen a few times. This chain uses TRBV20-1 with TRBJ2-5; possibly TRBD2 for D (5 bases). Germline loops: CDR1 DFQATT, CDR2 SNEGSKA (reference sequence). The V and J ends lost 1 base and 0 bases respectively, with 12 bases between them. The CDR3 runs 15 residues. Written as DNA, the CDR3 is TGCAGTGCTAGAGGATGGCGGGTACACCAAGAGACCCAGTACTTC. This encodes CSARGWRVHQETQYF.

This clonotype was found many times. The chain joins TRBV19 to TRBJ1-3; 10 bases are a match to TRBD1. The CDR3 runs to 15 residues. Germline V gene sequence: CDR1 LNHDA, CDR2 SQIVND (reference sequence). V lost 8 bases and J lost 4; bases outside the gene matches: 8. CDR3 bases: TGTGCCAGTCAACCGGGACAGGGGATCGGAAACACCATATATTTT. Amino acids: CASQPGQGIGNTIYF.

This clonotype has a count of ten or more. This rearrangement joins TRBV20-1 to TRBJ2-7, with D possibly called TRBD1 or TRBD2 (5 bases each). Trimming removed 5 bases at V and 5 bases at J, with 13 bases between. Germline CDR1 DFQATT, CDR2 SNEGSKA (reference sequence). The CDR3 consists of 12 residues. This chain's CDR3 is CSAPGASNEQYF. The CDR3 nucleotides read TGCAGTGCTCCCGGGGCCTCGAACGAGCAGTACTTC.

This clonotype was counted at least ten times. The chain couples TRBV28 to TRBJ2-5; 7 bases line up with TRBD2. This CDR3 has 14 amino acids. Trimming removed 6 bases from V and 5 bases from J; junction bases left unmatched: 9. CDR1 and CDR2 from the germline V gene are MDHEN and SYDVKM. CDR3 nucleotides: TGTGCCAGCAGCCCGGGAGGACCCATGGAGACCCAGTACTTC. This sequence encodes CASSPGGPMETQYF.

The rearrangement links TRBV5-5 to TRBJ1-2; TRBD1 aligns across 7 bases. Germline CDR1 is SGHKS and CDR2 is YYEKEE (reference sequence). V lost 4 bases to trimming and J lost 1 base; unmatched junction nucleotides: 7. The CDR3 is 15 residues long. The CDR3 reads CASSLRQGINYGYTF. The DNA for the CDR3 is TGTGCCAGCAGCCTAAGACAGGGAATTAACTATGGCTACACCTTC.

This rearrangement joins TRBV6-1 to TRBJ1-1; D unresolved. CDR1 and CDR2 from the germline V gene are MNHNS and SASEGT. The CDR3 is 13 amino acids. With 4 bases removed from V and 2 bases from J, the gap between germline ends came to 8 bases. CDR3 bases: TGTGCCAGCAGTGTTCGACATAACACTGAAGCTTTCTTT. Protein sequence: CASSVRHNTEAFF.

The chain links TRBV30 to TRBJ2-7; 8 positions agree with TRBD1. The CDR3 covers 12 residues. The V gene's germline CDR1 is GTSNPN and CDR2 SVGIG (reference sequence). Trimming took 2 bases from V and 7 from J; bases not matched to a gene: 4. In nucleotides, the CDR3 is TGTGCCTGGAGTCAGGGGGCGCGGGAGCAGTACTTC. Translating it yields CAWSQGAREQYF.

This clonotype was seen a handful of times. The CDR3: CASTLGRDRGHNEQFF. For the CDR3, the DNA is TGTGCCAGCACCCTTGGACGCGACAGGGGGCATAATGAGCAGTTCTTC. This chain uses TRBV12-3 or TRBV12-4 with TRBJ2-1; 10 nucleotides match TRBD1. Trimming took 7 bases from V and 7 from J; bases not matched to a gene: 13. There are 16 residues in the CDR3.

This clonotype was found a few times. This chain links TRBV7-8 with TRBJ2-1; D might be TRBD2 (7 bases). Per the germline V gene, CDR1 is SGHVS and CDR2 is FQNEAQ. This CDR3 spans 15 amino acids. V was shortened by 1 base and J by 8 bases, with 15 bases between the two germline ends. In nucleotides, the CDR3 is TGTGCCAGCAGCTTAGTACCAGCGGGACACGATGAGCAGTTCTTC. This sequence encodes CASSLVPAGHDEQFF.

This clonotype was detected a few times. This chain joins TRBV6-2 or TRBV6-3 and TRBJ1-2; D is unclear. CDR3 length: 13 residues. V dropped 0 bases and J dropped 1 base, with 3 bases sitting between them. Germline values: CDR1 MNHEY, CDR2 SVGEGT. The CDR3 DNA reads TGTGCCAGCAGTTACTCGTATAACTATGGCTACACCTTC. Protein: CASSYSYNYGYTF.

About this clonotype: Because the CDR3 is missing its conserved closing phenylalanine or tryptophan, this is likely a read error. The chain couples TRBV10-1 to TRBJ2-7; 11 bases map to TRBD2. The CDR3 extends over 13 amino acids. J was trimmed by 1 base and V by 10 bases; bases with no gene match: 3. Germline V gene lookup returns CDR1 WNHNN and CDR2 SYGVQD (reference sequence). CDR3 residues: CATSSGGSYEQYL. The CDR3 bases are TGCGCCACCTCTAGCGGGGGGTCCTACGAGCAGTACCTC.

This clonotype was counted only a few times. The chain recombines TRBV6-2 or TRBV6-3 with TRBJ2-2; tentative D call: TRBD2 (5 bases). Germline V gene sequence: CDR1 MNHEY, CDR2 SVGEGT. V was clipped by 8 bases and J by 1 base, with 11 bases between them. This CDR3 comprises 14 residues. As DNA, the CDR3 is TGTGCCAGCGAGGCGAGGGAGAACACCGGGGAGCTGTTTTTT. The encoded protein is CASEARENTGELFF.

This clonotype was observed at least ten times. The chain links TRBV4-1 to TRBJ2-5; 9 bases map to TRBD2. This CDR3 region has 14 residues. CDR1 and CDR2 (germline): MGHRA, YSYEKL. V lost 1 base, J lost 3 bases, and 0 bases stayed unmatched. CDR3: CASSQGLAEETQYF. CDR3 bases: TGCGCCAGCAGCCAAGGACTAGCGGAAGAGACCCAGTACTTC.

By sample share, this clonotype is medium-sized. The rearrangement uses TRBV12-3 or TRBV12-4 and TRBJ1-6; no reliable D call. The CDR3 spans 11 residues. V was clipped by 6 bases and J by 14 bases, with 11 bases between them. The CDR3 DNA sequence: TGTGCCAGCAGCTCCCCCGGGACCCTCCACTTT. It codes for CASSSPGTLHF.

This clonotype was found a few times. The chain employs TRBV28 and TRBJ2-4; D is unresolved. CDR1 is MDHEN and CDR2 is SYDVKM in the germline V gene. This CDR3 has 16 amino acids. V lost 2 bases to trimming and J lost 1 base, with 12 bases between them. CDR3 in DNA: TGTGCCAGCAGTTTACGGAGTGCTGGGGCCAAAAACATTCAGTACTTC. Translating it yields CASSLRSAGAKNIQYF.

This sequence joins TRBV4-2 and TRBJ2-1; the D gene is possibly TRBD2 (6 bases). The CDR3 consists of 13 residues. V shed 3 bases and J shed 10 bases, with 13 bases lying between them. The germline V gene has CDR1 LGHNA and CDR2 YNFKEQ. CDR3 protein: CASSQGLGGEQFF. CDR3 sequence (DNA): TGTGCCAGCAGCCAGGGACTTGGGGGGGAGCAGTTCTTC.

This clonotype was observed at least ten times. V and J are TRBV7-2 and TRBJ1-2, with unresolved D. V gave up 5 bases and J gave up 7 bases, with 14 bases separating them. This CDR3 spans 13 amino acids. Germline V gene sequence: CDR1 SGHTA, CDR2 FQGNSA. CDR3 coding DNA: TGTGCCAGCAGCGTGATTTACAGTGCTGGCTACACCTTC. This encodes CASSVIYSAGYTF.

This clonotype was picked up many times. The V gene is TRBV12-3 or TRBV12-4, the J gene TRBJ2-2; 13 bases match TRBD2. V dropped 6 bases and J dropped 6; count of bases not matched to a gene: 7. This CDR3 is 16 amino acids long. The CDR3 loop is CASSGLAGVKSGELFF. CDR3 bases: TGTGCCAGCAGCGGACTAGCGGGAGTGAAGTCCGGGGAGCTGTTTTTT.

In this sample, this clonotype turned up many times. The chain joins TRBV15 to TRBJ1-3; the D is unclear. The germline V gene encodes CDR1 LNHNV and CDR2 YYDKDF (reference sequence). This CDR3 has 14 residues. V lost 5 bases and J 4 bases, leaving 12 bases between the germline ends. The CDR3 nucleotides are TGTGCCACCAGCGAAGATGCTTCGGGAAACACCATATATTTT. It is translated as CATSEDASGNTIYF.

There are a few counts of this clonotype. The V gene is TRBV4-2, the J gene TRBJ1-1, with TRBD1 matching over 10 bases. This CDR3 has 16 residues. The trim removed 0 bases at V and 5 bases at J, leaving 6 bases unmatched. Germline lookup yields CDR1 LGHNA and CDR2 YNFKEQ. In DNA form, the CDR3 reads TGTGCCAGCAGCCAAGATGGGACAGGGGTCGGGACTGAAGCTTTCTTT. It encodes CASSQDGTGVGTEAFF.

In its sample, this clonotype was seen many times. In DNA form, the CDR3 reads TGCAGCGTGGCAGGGGGCACCCTGCAGGCTTTCTTT. It specifies CSVAGGTLQAFF. J is TRBJ1-1 and V is TRBV29-1, with TRBD1 identical over 8 bases. The CDR3 covers 12 residues. Trimming took 6 bases from V and 11 from J; bases not matched to a gene: 11. The germline V gene has CDR1 SQVTM and CDR2 ANQGSEA.